This T cell receptor beta chain is drawn from a study of regulatory T cells in long-lasting Graves disease. Study-wide findings and caveats: TRBV28, TRBJ1-2 and TRBJ2-5 were favored in persistent disease.

Regarding time point: newly diagnosed GD, antithyroid drugs for less than 3 months. Construction of the TCR library relied on RNA isolated from PBMCs. HTBI primers from iRepertoire and Arm-PCR of CDR3 regions yielded the TCR beta libraries. From the multiplex PCR reads, TCRdb called clonotypes with MiXCR, one entry per CDR3 protein. This table holds about 470,000 distinct CDR3 sequences, more than 12% found once. Remarks on this clonotype: The target antigen is unknown.

Germline CDR1 and CDR2: LGHDT and YNNKEL (reference sequence). The CDR3 consists of 17 residues. This same sample was also taken into another study, of T cells in Graves' hyperthyroidism and ophthalmopathy.

The receptor's source is a woman aged 25 to 45 with Graves disease. This sequence joins TRBV3-1 and TRBJ2-1, with a weak D call TRBD2 (6 bases). The last part of the DNA fits TRBJ2-4 better; the J call may be wrong. The sample in question was peripheral blood mononuclear cells (PBMCs), obtained at new diagnosis, from a patient treated with antithyroid drugs. CDR3 amino acids: CASSHYIGSPGKYIQYF. DNA for the CDR3: TGTGCCAGCAGCCATTACATCGGGAGCCCGGGTAAATACATTCAGTACTTC.